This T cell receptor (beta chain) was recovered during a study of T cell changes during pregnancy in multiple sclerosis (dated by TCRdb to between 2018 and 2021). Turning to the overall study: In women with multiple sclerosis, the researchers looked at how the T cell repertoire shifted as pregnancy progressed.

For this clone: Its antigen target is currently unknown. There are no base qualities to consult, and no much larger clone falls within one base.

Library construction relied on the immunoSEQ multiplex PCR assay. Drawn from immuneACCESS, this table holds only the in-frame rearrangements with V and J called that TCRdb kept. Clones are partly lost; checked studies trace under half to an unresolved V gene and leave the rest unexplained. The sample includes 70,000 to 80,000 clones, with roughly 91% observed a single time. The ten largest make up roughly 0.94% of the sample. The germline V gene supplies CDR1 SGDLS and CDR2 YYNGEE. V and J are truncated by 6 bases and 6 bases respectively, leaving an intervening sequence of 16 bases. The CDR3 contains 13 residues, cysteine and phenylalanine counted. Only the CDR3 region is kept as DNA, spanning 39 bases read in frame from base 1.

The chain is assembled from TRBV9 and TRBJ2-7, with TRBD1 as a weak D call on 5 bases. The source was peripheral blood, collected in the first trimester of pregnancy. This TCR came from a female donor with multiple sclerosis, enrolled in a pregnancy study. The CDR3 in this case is CASNTRGGGEQYF. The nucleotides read TGTGCCAGCAATACAAGGGGTGGTGGCGAGCAGTACTTC.